The present T cell receptor beta chain was sequenced within a study of cytomegalovirus exposure and HLA in healthy donors. Study-wide results and limits: CMV serostatus was the sole immune exposure information available.

This CDR3 region has 16 residues. The germline CDR1 and CDR2 sequences are SGHVS and FQNEAQ. V was cut by 5 bases and J by 0 bases, with 16 bases left in between. Only one count was recorded for this clone. The antigen remains unidentified. In the PCR, 60 Vbeta and 13 Jbeta primers were used. Here immunoSEQ multiplex PCR was the method, and the copy in TCRdb shows in-frame clones only, minus some. In the table there are roughly 100,000 clones, about 83% of which are singletons. The chain combines TRBV7-8 with TRBJ2-5, with D possibly being TRBD2 (5 bases). The sequenced sample was PBMCs. The receptor was derived from a man aged 18 to 29 in good health and CMV-seronegative. The CDR3 loop is CASSPPEEPYQETQYF. In DNA, the CDR3 is TGTGCCAGCAGCCCGCCGGAGGAACCGTACCAAGAGACCCAGTACTTC.